This TCR beta chain is drawn from a study of siplizumab effects on memory and regulatory T cells. This clone was seen just once. Its antigen is currently unknown. Assay: immunoSEQ multiplex PCR; the TCRdb copy retains only in-frame clones and omits some. The sample gives roughly 120,000 clones, 90% to 95% of which show up once; about 1.8% is in the top ten. General study findings and limits: Whether the proliferating Tregs (from siplizumab cultures) were suppressive was not confirmed. Memory cells seemed less diverse than naive T cells, which seemed major alloresponse contributors.

Trimming at V came to 3 bases and at J to 0 bases, leaving 6 bases not matched to a gene. This CDR3 spans 16 amino acids. The germline gives CDR1 KGHSH, CDR2 LQKENI. This chain connects TRBV18 to TRBJ1-1, with 8 bases aligning to TRBD1. This TCR was sampled from a human donor in good health. The sequenced sample consisted of non-Treg CD4+ T cells sorted from blood. The CDR3 nucleotides are TGTGCCAGCTCACCCTCCCGGACAGGGTTGAACACTGAAGCTTTCTTT. Translating gives CASSPSRTGLNTEAFF. The full variable domain, in which reference TRBV18 and TRBJ1-1 provide the parts outside the CDR3, is NAGVMQNPRHLVRRRGQEARLRCSPMKGHSHVYWYRQLPEEGLKFMVYLQKENIIDESGMPKERFSAEFPKEGPSILRIQQVVRGDSAAYFCASSPSRTGLNTEAFFGQGTRLTVV.